Shown below are 30 T cell receptor beta chains from a single sample sequenced in a study of blood T cell repertoires in COVID-19. The method was immunoSEQ multiplex PCR; TCRdb's version includes in-frame clones alone and lacks a portion of them. The repertoire holds about 30,000 clones, with about two thirds as singletons. Source material: peripheral blood. These receptors all stem from a human donor in a cohort sampled during active COVID-19.

The V call is TRBV5-4, the J call TRBJ2-6; a possible D gene is TRBD2 (6 bases). V gave up 4 bases and J gave up 6 bases, with 17 bases separating them. The CDR3 spans 16 residues. CDR1 and CDR2 from the germline V gene are SGHNT and YYREEE (reference sequence). The CDR3 DNA sequence: TGTGCCAGCAGCCGACGGGCGGGAAAAGAGGCCAACGTCCTGACTTTC. It translates to CASSRRAGKEANVLTF.

This chain connects TRBV12-5 to TRBJ1-1, with D tentatively TRBD1 (6 bases). V lost 0 bases and J lost 0, with 11 bases in between. The CDR3 has 16 amino acids. Germline V gene lookup returns CDR1 LGHNT and CDR2 FRNRAP. The CDR3 is CASGLVLTGLNTEAFF. The CDR3 DNA follows: TGTGCTAGTGGTTTGGTCCTCACAGGGTTGAACACTGAAGCTTTCTTT.

The chain uses TRBV6-4 and TRBJ2-5; 8 nucleotides match TRBD1. Germline CDR1 and CDR2: MRHNA and SNTAGT. Trimming at V came to 5 bases and at J to 4 bases, leaving 3 bases not matched to a gene. CDR3 length: 13 amino acids. The CDR3 loop is CASSQGTGETQYF. Written as DNA, the CDR3 is TGTGCCAGCAGTCAAGGGACAGGAGAGACCCAGTACTTC.

The CDR3 reads CASSESEGLAGVAQYF. The CDR3 DNA follows: TGCGCCAGCAGTGAGTCGGAGGGACTAGCGGGAGTGGCCCAGTACTTC. This rearrangement joins TRBV10-1 to TRBJ2-5, with 14 bases matching TRBD2. Germline V gene data show CDR1 as WNHNN and CDR2 as SYGVQD (reference sequence). V gave up 0 bases and J gave up 9 bases; unmatched junction bases: 6. The CDR3 consists of 16 residues.

V and J are TRBV2 and TRBJ1-5; D is undetermined. There are 12 residues in the CDR3. CDR1 is SNHLY, CDR2 FYNNEI, per germline. V was trimmed by 7 bases and J by 3 bases, leaving 7 bases between them. CDR3 DNA: TGTGCCAGCATGGCCCCCAATCAGCCCCAGCATTTT. Its translation: CASMAPNQPQHF.

This chain links TRBV11-2 with TRBJ1-2; weak D call: TRBD1 (5 bases). The CDR3 totals 13 residues. Trimming cost V 5 bases and J 5 bases, with 12 bases left between them. The V gene's germline CDR1 is SGHAT and CDR2 FQNNGV. DNA of the CDR3: TGTGCCAGCAGCAGTCGACAGACTTATGGCTACACCTTC. Residues: CASSSRQTYGYTF.

V and J are TRBV18 and TRBJ2-5, with 8 bases identical to TRBD1. This CDR3 region has 13 residues. Germline assignment: CDR1 KGHSH and CDR2 LQKENI. With 4 bases clipped from V and 5 bases from J, the junction kept 3 bases outside the gene matches. The CDR3 bases are TGTGCCAGCTCACTCAGGGGGCTTGAGACCCAGTACTTC. Protein product: CASSLRGLETQYF.

V usage is TRBV10-3 and J usage is TRBJ2-1; 10 bases are a match to TRBD2. The germline V gene has CDR1 ENHRY and CDR2 SYGVKD. With V trimmed by 0 bases and J by 7 bases, 9 bases remained unmatched. The CDR3 runs to 17 residues. The DNA of the CDR3 is TGTGCCATCAGTGAGTCACCTCTAGCGGGAGCATTGAATGAGCAGTTCTTC. It codes for CAISESPLAGALNEQFF.

This clone was counted a few times. The J gene is TRBJ1-2, the V gene TRBV6-5, with D possibly matching TRBD1 (5 bases). The germline CDR1 and CDR2 sequences are MNHEY and SVGAGI. Trimming shortened V by 6 bases and J by 0 bases, and 8 bases separated the two germline ends. The CDR3 covers 13 residues. CDR3 DNA: TGTGCCAGCAGCCTGACAGCTAACTATGGCTACACCTTC. It is translated as CASSLTANYGYTF.

The chain links TRBV2 to TRBJ1-2; D is unclear. CDR1 and CDR2 (germline): SNHLY, FYNNEI. Between the trimmed V and J ends, which lost 4 bases and 3 bases, there was a span of 6 bases. This CDR3 is built from 12 residues. The CDR3 loop is CASSGADYGYTF. The CDR3 bases are TGTGCCAGCAGTGGGGCAGACTATGGCTACACCTTC.

This chain links TRBV6-2 or TRBV6-3 with TRBJ2-3; 9 nucleotides match TRBD1. The J segment lost 4 bases and the V segment lost 5 bases, leaving 1 base of the junction unmatched. There are 13 residues in the CDR3. Germline V gene sequence: CDR1 MNHEY, CDR2 SVGEGT. The CDR3 DNA follows: TGTGCCAGCAGTCGGACAGGGGCAGATACGCAGTATTTT. Translated, it gives CASSRTGADTQYF.

The genes are TRBV24-1 and TRBJ1-1, with TRBD1 as a possible D gene (5 bases). V dropped 6 bases and J dropped 5 bases, with 12 bases sitting between them. This CDR3 is built from 13 residues. Germline loops: CDR1 KGHDR, CDR2 SFDVKD. The CDR3 here is CATSTGGGTEAFF. As DNA, the CDR3 is TGTGCCACCAGTACGGGGGGTGGGACTGAAGCTTTCTTT.

V usage is TRBV11-2 and J usage is TRBJ2-7; perhaps TRBD2 as D (6 bases). Trimming took 4 bases from V and 1 from J, leaving 8 bases between them. Germline V lookup: CDR1 SGHAT, CDR2 FQNNGV. This CDR3 comprises 13 residues. Written as DNA, the CDR3 is TGTGCCAGCAGCTCGGGGAGGTCCTACGAGCAGTACTTC. Encoded protein: CASSSGRSYEQYF.

The V call is TRBV28, the J call TRBJ1-6; weak D call: TRBD1 (5 bases). The germline V gene encodes CDR1 MDHEN and CDR2 SYDVKM. The V end was cut by 7 bases, the J end by 5 bases, with 18 bases between. CDR3 length equals 16 residues. For the CDR3, the DNA is TGTGCCAGCAAGATGCTAGGACGGGGGGATAATTCACCCCTCCACTTT. Protein: CASKMLGRGDNSPLHF.

This clone occurred a few times. The chain employs TRBV28 and TRBJ2-1; 14 nucleotides agree with TRBD2. The germline gives CDR1 MDHEN, CDR2 SYDVKM. This CDR3 region has 19 residues. The V gene end was trimmed by 6 bases and the J gene end by 4 bases; junction bases not matched to a gene: 14. CDR3 protein: CASRTRGGTSGSPYNEQFF. The CDR3, as DNA: TGTGCCAGCAGGACTCGGGGCGGGACTAGCGGGAGTCCGTACAATGAGCAGTTCTTC.

This clone appeared a few times. This sequence joins TRBV11-2 and TRBJ2-7, with TRBD2 as a possible D gene (6 bases). V dropped 5 bases and J dropped 3 bases, with 14 bases sitting between them. The length of the CDR3 is 14 residues. CDR1 SGHAT and CDR2 FQNNGV come from the germline V gene. The CDR3 DNA reads as TGTGCCAGCAGCGCCACCTTAGCGGACTACGAGCAGTACTTC. It is translated as CASSATLADYEQYF.

V and J are TRBV24-1 and TRBJ2-3; 9 bases are shared with TRBD2. Looked up from germline, CDR1 is KGHDR and CDR2 is SFDVKD. The junction had 9 bases not matched to a gene; V was cut back by 4 bases and J by 5 bases. The length of the CDR3 is 16 residues. CDR3 loop: CATSETGGRAEDTQYF. Written as DNA, the CDR3 is TGTGCCACCAGTGAAACGGGCGGGAGGGCCGAAGATACGCAGTATTTT.

The chain couples TRBV7-6 to TRBJ2-3; TRBD2 matches 9 bases. Germline V gene data show CDR1 as SGHVS and CDR2 as FNYEAQ. The V gene end was trimmed by 5 bases and the J gene end by 5 bases; junction bases not matched to a gene: 8. The CDR3 has 15 residues. The CDR3 DNA reads TGTGCCAGCAGCCGAATAGCGGGGGCCGGAGATACGCAGTATTTT. Its translation: CASSRIAGAGDTQYF.

The chain carries TRBV9 and TRBJ1-6; 7 bases are a match to TRBD1. Germline loops: CDR1 SGDLS, CDR2 YYNGEE. J lost 8 bases, V lost 2 bases, and 1 base had no gene match. The CDR3 extends over 13 amino acids. The CDR3 region is CASSVGQDSPLHF. The CDR3 DNA reads as TGTGCCAGCAGCGTCGGACAGGATTCACCCCTCCACTTT.

V and J are TRBV18 and TRBJ1-2, with D perhaps matching TRBD1 (5 bases). This CDR3 has 14 residues. The germline V and J ends were trimmed by 3 bases and 1 base, with 9 bases remaining between them. Germline CDR1 reads KGHSH; CDR2 reads LQKENI. The CDR3 coding sequence is TGTGCCAGCTCACCTCTCAGGGATAACTATGGCTACACCTTC. Its protein product is CASSPLRDNYGYTF.

This clone has a handful of counts. V is TRBV10-3 and J is TRBJ2-5; tentative D call: TRBD2 (6 bases). Trimming cost V 6 bases and J 4 bases, with 15 bases left between them. CDR1 is ENHRY, CDR2 SYGVKD, per germline. The CDR3 covers 14 residues. The CDR3 protein is CAIRHQGGRETQYF. The CDR3 DNA is TGTGCCATCAGGCACCAGGGAGGCAGAGAGACCCAGTACTTC.

The J gene is TRBJ2-7, the V gene TRBV5-1; 10 positions match TRBD1. CDR1 and CDR2 (germline): SGHRS, YFSETQ. This CDR3 comprises 16 residues. V lost 4 bases and J lost 1; bases outside the gene matches: 8. CDR3 region: CASSPTGTGVSYEQYF. As DNA, the CDR3 is TGCGCCAGCAGCCCTACCGGGACAGGGGTGTCCTACGAGCAGTACTTC.

The gene calls are TRBV6-5 and TRBJ2-7; D is perhaps TRBD1 (6 bases). This CDR3 has 16 amino acids. V lost 0 bases and J 5 bases, leaving 17 bases between the germline ends. Germline V CDR1 and CDR2: MNHEY, SVGAGI. In DNA, the CDR3 is TGTGCCAGCAGTTACTCGAGACAGGCCGTGGCCCACGAGCAGTACTTC. Encoded protein: CASSYSRQAVAHEQYF.

The CDR3 nucleotides read TGTGCCAGCAGCCAAGACAGGCACAATGAGCAGTTCTTC. Translation: CASSQDRHNEQFF. The chain uses TRBV7-8 and TRBJ2-1; possible D gene TRBD1, 6 bases. The CDR3 spans 13 residues. Germline CDR1 and CDR2: SGHVS and FQNEAQ. V was clipped by 5 bases and J by 5 bases, with 10 bases between them.

This clone was observed a single time. The chain joins TRBV7-9 to TRBJ2-1; TRBD2 matches at 9 bases. CDR3 length equals 16 residues. The trim removed 5 bases at V and 8 bases at J, leaving 13 bases unmatched. Germline assignment: CDR1 SEHNR and CDR2 FQNEAQ (reference sequence). CDR3 region: CASSPPFRQRGDEQFF. CDR3 in DNA: TGTGCCAGCAGCCCCCCATTTAGGCAGCGGGGGGATGAGCAGTTCTTC.

This clone has only one observation. The chain uses TRBV15 and TRBJ1-2, with D perhaps TRBD1 (5 bases). The CDR3 is made up of 15 amino acids. The germline V gene has CDR1 LNHNV and CDR2 YYDKDF (reference sequence). V was pared by 5 bases and J by 4 bases, with 17 bases between. DNA for the CDR3: TGTGCCACCAGCCCGGGGGGTGGGGCTTCCTATGGCTACACCTTC. It is translated as CATSPGGGASYGYTF.

J is TRBJ2-7 and V is TRBV2; the match to TRBD1 covers 7 bases. The CDR3 is made up of 12 amino acids. V was pared by 8 bases and J by 4 bases, with 5 bases of the junction left unmatched. Germline lookup yields CDR1 SNHLY and CDR2 FYNNEI. CDR3 residues: CASGGQRYEQYF. DNA for the CDR3: TGTGCCAGCGGGGGACAGAGATACGAGCAGTACTTC. The full variable domain, completed using reference TRBV2 and TRBJ2-7, is EPEVTQTPSHQVTQMGQEVILRCVPISNHLYFYWYRQILGQKVEFLVSFYNNEISEKSEIFDDQFSVERPDGSNFTLKIRSTKLEDSAMYFCASGGQRYEQYFGPGTRLTVT.

The chain carries TRBV5-4 and TRBJ2-1, with 9 bases fitting TRBD1. Germline V lookup: CDR1 SGHNT, CDR2 YYREEE (reference sequence). CDR3 length: 15 amino acids. The J segment lost 4 bases and the V segment lost 0 bases, leaving 2 bases of the junction unmatched. This CDR3 reads CASSLEGQGYNEQFF. CDR3 DNA: TGTGCCAGCAGCTTGGAAGGACAGGGGTACAATGAGCAGTTCTTC.

The CDR3 DNA reads TGTGCCAGCAGCGCGTGGCAGGGATCCATAGCCGAGCAGTACTTC. Protein: CASSAWQGSIAEQYF. The V call is TRBV5-5, the J call TRBJ2-7; D might be TRBD1 (5 bases). Germline V CDR1 and CDR2: SGHKS, YYEKEE (reference sequence). The ends were cut back, 4 bases at V and 6 bases at J, with 20 bases in the middle. The CDR3 covers 15 residues.

This chain uses TRBV14 with TRBJ2-3, with a possible D match to TRBD2 (6 bases). Germline V gene lookup returns CDR1 SGHDN and CDR2 FVKESK. With 3 bases removed from V and 1 base from J, the gap between germline ends came to 11 bases. The length of the CDR3 is 15 residues. The CDR3 nucleotides read TGTGCCAGCAGCCAGGGGAGGCTAGGCACAGATACGCAGTATTTT. Its protein is CASSQGRLGTDTQYF.